This T cell receptor (beta chain) was identified in a study of blood T cell repertoires in COVID-19. Generated by immunoSEQ multiplex PCR, the TCRdb table keeps only in-frame clones and is missing some. The data contain some 120,000 clones, about 81% of them singletons. V lost 4 bases and J lost 2; bases outside the gene matches: 4. The CDR3 covers 16 residues. Germline lookup yields CDR1 LNHDA and CDR2 SQIVND (reference sequence). The receptor was derived from a woman in her forties or fifties with acute or convalescent COVID-19. V usage is TRBV19 and J usage is TRBJ2-7; 14 bases are a match to TRBD2. Source material: peripheral blood. CDR3 in amino acids: CASSRGTSGRAYEQYF. CDR3 nucleotides: TGTGCCAGTAGTAGGGGGACTAGCGGGAGAGCCTACGAGCAGTACTTC.